The rows below give T cell receptor beta chains drawn from one sample of a study of cytomegalovirus exposure and HLA in healthy donors. Sequenced by immunoSEQ multiplex PCR; TCRdb stores in-frame clones only, minus some. The repertoire holds 110,000 to 150,000 clones, with 68% as singletons. The sequencing input was PBMCs. The receptor source for this set is a man between 60 and 75 years old in good health and CMV-seronegative. CDR3s include the opening cysteine and the closing phenylalanine or tryptophan.

v_call: TRBV10-2
j_call: TRBJ2-2
cdr3_aa: CASSEVSAGGPNTGELFF

v_call: TRBV5-1
j_call: TRBJ2-7
cdr3_aa: CASSRGGSQPYEQYF

v_call: TRBV27
j_call: TRBJ2-7
cdr3_aa: CASNPTGDSYEQYF

v_call: TRBV18
j_call: TRBJ1-2
cdr3_aa: CASSRDRDYGYTF

v_call: TRBV19
j_call: TRBJ1-1
cdr3_aa: CASSTGQGTEAFF

v_call: TRBV29-1
j_call: TRBJ2-7
cdr3_aa: CSVPRPGTSGSPRSYEQYF

v_call: TRBV5-5
j_call: TRBJ2-1
cdr3_aa: CASSLEGNSYNEQFF

v_call: TRBV5-1
j_call: TRBJ1-6
cdr3_aa: CASSLEPGTNSPLHF

v_call: TRBV27
j_call: TRBJ2-3
cdr3_aa: CASSFQDSGTTDTQYF

v_call: TRBV5-4
j_call: TRBJ2-7
cdr3_aa: CASSLGQGSSYEQYF

v_call: TRBV6-6
j_call: TRBJ1-5
cdr3_aa: CASSDGTKGYQPQHF

v_call: TRBV11-2
j_call: TRBJ2-6
cdr3_aa: CASSSPGLAVSGANVLTF

v_call: TRBV9
j_call: TRBJ2-2
cdr3_aa: CASSRNTGELFF

v_call: TRBV6-1
j_call: TRBJ2-1
cdr3_aa: CASREAYGGVSYNEQFF

v_call: TRBV19
j_call: TRBJ1-4
cdr3_aa: CASSLQGQNEKLFF